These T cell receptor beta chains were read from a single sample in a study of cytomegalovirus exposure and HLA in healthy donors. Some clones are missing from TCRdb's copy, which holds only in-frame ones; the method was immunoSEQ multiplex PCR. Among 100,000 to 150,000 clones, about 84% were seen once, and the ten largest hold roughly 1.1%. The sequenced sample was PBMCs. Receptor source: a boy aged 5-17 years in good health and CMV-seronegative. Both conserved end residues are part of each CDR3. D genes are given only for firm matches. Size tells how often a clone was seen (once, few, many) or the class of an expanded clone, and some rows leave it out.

cdr3_nt: TGTGCCTGGAGTGTACGCGGGGGGGATTCTCGGGAGCAGTTCTTC; cdr3_aa: CAWSVRGGDSREQFF; j_call: TRBJ2-1; clone_size: -; v_call: TRBV30; d_call: TRBD2
cdr3_nt: TGTGCCAGCAGTTACTCCCCGACAGGGGGAAGCGAGTCGTTCTTC; cdr3_aa: CASSYSPTGGSESFF; j_call: TRBJ2-1; clone_size: -; v_call: TRBV6-5; d_call: TRBD1
cdr3_nt: TGCGCCAGCAGCCAACTCTCGGGACTGCCCCACGAGCAGTACTTC; cdr3_aa: CASSQLSGLPHEQYF; j_call: TRBJ2-7; clone_size: -; v_call: TRBV4-1; d_call: -
cdr3_nt: TGCGCCAGCAGCTTGGCCGAGGTCTCCTCTGGGGCCAACGTCCTGACTTTC; cdr3_aa: CASSLAEVSSGANVLTF; j_call: TRBJ2-6; clone_size: once; v_call: TRBV5-1; d_call: -
cdr3_nt: TGCGCCAGCAGCGGTTCGGGGGACTCACAAGAGACCCAGTACTTC; cdr3_aa: CASSGSGDSQETQYF; j_call: TRBJ2-5; clone_size: -; v_call: TRBV5-1; d_call: -
cdr3_nt: TGTGCCAGCAGCTTAGAAAGCGGGTTCGTATGGGTGGGAGAGCAGTACTTC; cdr3_aa: CASSLESGFVWVGEQYF; j_call: TRBJ2-7; clone_size: once; v_call: TRBV11-2; d_call: -
cdr3_nt: TGTGCCAGCAGTGTACTAGCGGGCAATGAGCAGTTCTTC; cdr3_aa: CASSVLAGNEQFF; j_call: TRBJ2-1; clone_size: -; v_call: TRBV27; d_call: TRBD2
cdr3_nt: TGTGCCAGCAGTGCCGGGGACTATGGCTACACCTTC; cdr3_aa: CASSAGDYGYTF; j_call: TRBJ1-2; clone_size: -; v_call: TRBV2; d_call: -
cdr3_nt: TGTGCCAGCAGCCCGGGAGGACTAGCGGGACTCAATGAGCAGTTCTTC; cdr3_aa: CASSPGGLAGLNEQFF; j_call: TRBJ2-1; clone_size: -; v_call: TRBV5-6; d_call: TRBD2
cdr3_nt: TGTGCCAGCAGCCAATCCCACAGGGATGGCTACACCTTC; cdr3_aa: CASSQSHRDGYTF; j_call: TRBJ1-2; clone_size: -; v_call: TRBV6-5; d_call: -
cdr3_nt: TGTGCCAGCAGCTTAAAGGGGGAGACCCAGTACTTC; cdr3_aa: CASSLKGETQYF; j_call: TRBJ2-5; clone_size: -; v_call: TRBV7-9; d_call: -
cdr3_nt: TGTGCCAGCAGCCAAGAAAGTTCGCTAGCGGGAGGTGACGAGCAGTACTTC; cdr3_aa: CASSQESSLAGGDEQYF; j_call: TRBJ2-7; clone_size: -; v_call: TRBV4-2; d_call: TRBD2
cdr3_nt: TGTGCCAGCAGTTTATTGGGCGGGTTTGGCAAAAACATTCAGTACTTC; cdr3_aa: CASSLLGGFGKNIQYF; j_call: TRBJ2-4; clone_size: -; v_call: TRBV27; d_call: -
cdr3_nt: TGCGCCAGCAGCACTCCAAGCGGGGGAGATACGCAGTATTTT; cdr3_aa: CASSTPSGGDTQYF; j_call: TRBJ2-3; clone_size: few; v_call: TRBV5-1; d_call: TRBD2
cdr3_nt: TGTGCCAGCTCACCATCCCCTAGCGGGAGCGAGACCCAGTACTTC; cdr3_aa: CASSPSPSGSETQYF; j_call: TRBJ2-5; clone_size: -; v_call: TRBV18; d_call: TRBD2
cdr3_nt: TGTGCCAGCAGCTCTTATGACAATGAGCAGTTCTTC; cdr3_aa: CASSSYDNEQFF; j_call: TRBJ2-1; clone_size: -; v_call: TRBV7-9; d_call: -
cdr3_nt: TGTGCCAGCAGCCAAGATCTCCGGGAGGACTATGGCTACACCTTC; cdr3_aa: CASSQDLREDYGYTF; j_call: TRBJ1-2; clone_size: -; v_call: TRBV4-2; d_call: -
cdr3_nt: TGTGCCAGCAGTTTTTTGGGACTAGCGGAAGCCAAAAACATTCAGTACTTC; cdr3_aa: CASSFLGLAEAKNIQYF; j_call: TRBJ2-4; clone_size: once; v_call: TRBV27; d_call: TRBD2
cdr3_nt: TGTGCCAGTAGTATCGCCAGGTCCTCCTACGAGCAGTACTTC; cdr3_aa: CASSIARSSYEQYF; j_call: TRBJ2-7; clone_size: -; v_call: TRBV19; d_call: -
cdr3_nt: TGTGCCAGCAGCACAGGGGGCTTGGAGACCCAGTACTTC; cdr3_aa: CASSTGGLETQYF; j_call: TRBJ2-5; clone_size: -; v_call: TRBV7-9; d_call: TRBD1
cdr3_nt: TGTGCCAGCAGTGAAGCCCTAGGGCTAGCGGGAGCCCACGAGCAGTACTTC; cdr3_aa: CASSEALGLAGAHEQYF; j_call: TRBJ2-7; clone_size: -; v_call: TRBV6-1; d_call: TRBD2
cdr3_nt: TGTGCTCTGGGCGGGACAGAATTCTATGGCTACACCTTC; cdr3_aa: CALGGTEFYGYTF; j_call: TRBJ1-2; clone_size: -; v_call: TRBV6-1; d_call: TRBD1
cdr3_nt: TGTGCCAGCAGCCGGATCACTTACGGGAGGCCCGGCACAGATACGCAGTATTTT; cdr3_aa: CASSRITYGRPGTDTQYF; j_call: TRBJ2-3; clone_size: -; v_call: TRBV14; d_call: TRBD2
cdr3_nt: TGTGCCAGCAGCCGCGGACTGGTGAACACTGAAGCTTTCTTT; cdr3_aa: CASSRGLVNTEAFF; j_call: TRBJ1-1; clone_size: -; v_call: TRBV7-2; d_call: -
cdr3_nt: TGTGCCAGTACCGGTAGCGGGAAAAGGACAGATACGCAGTATTTT; cdr3_aa: CASTGSGKRTDTQYF; j_call: TRBJ2-3; clone_size: -; v_call: TRBV19; d_call: TRBD2
cdr3_nt: TGTGCCATCAGTGAGTCACGGTCGTGGACAGGGGGTAATGAAAAACTGTTTTTT; cdr3_aa: CAISESRSWTGGNEKLFF; j_call: TRBJ1-4; clone_size: -; v_call: TRBV10-3; d_call: TRBD1
cdr3_nt: TGCGCCAGCAGCTTTACGACAGGGGGCTACGAGCAGTACTTC; cdr3_aa: CASSFTTGGYEQYF; j_call: TRBJ2-7; clone_size: -; v_call: TRBV5-1; d_call: TRBD1
cdr3_nt: TGCGCCAGCAGCCAAGATGACACTAGCGGAGGGTTCACAGATACGCAGTATTTT; cdr3_aa: CASSQDDTSGGFTDTQYF; j_call: TRBJ2-3; clone_size: -; v_call: TRBV4-1; d_call: TRBD2